The following is a TCR beta chain sequence with its context. The deep-level immunoSEQ assay was used. The protocol was immunoSEQ multiplex PCR, while the TCRdb copy is restricted to in-frame clones and leaves out a portion. The table records roughly 2,500,000 clones, 80% to 95% of them present only once. This entry belongs to a study of shared clonotypes between healthy human individuals. The CDR3 contains 16 residues. The J segment lost 3 bases and the V segment lost 5 bases, leaving 9 bases of the junction unmatched. Germline lookup yields CDR1 KGHSH and CDR2 LQKENI. Sequencing was done on a sample of naive CD4+ T cells from PBMCs. The sample's subset: CD45RA+ positively selected. This sequence was found in a man aged 18 to 29 in good health. Some clones in this sample may be carry-over from other donors' samples. The chain uses TRBV18 and TRBJ2-1; 8 nucleotides agree with TRBD2. The CDR3 nucleotides are TGTGCCAGCTCATCCAACTTAGCGGGAAGCTACAATGAGCAGTTCTTC. It encodes CASSSNLAGSYNEQFF. Based on the CDR3 plus reference TRBV18 and TRBJ2-1, the full variable domain is NAGVMQNPRHLVRRRGQEARLRCSPMKGHSHVYWYRQLPEEGLKFMVYLQKENIIDESGMPKERFSAEFPKEGPSILRIQQVVRGDSAAYFCASSSNLAGSYNEQFFGPGTRLTVL.